The 26 T cell receptor beta chains presented below share a single source sample, sequenced in a study of Ad26.COV2.S vaccination and SARS-CoV-2 variants. The data were produced by immunoSEQ multiplex PCR, yet TCRdb's version contains in-frame clones alone and is incomplete. The table has under 550,000 clones, approximately 88% seen once. Regarding treatment: around 19 received Ad26.COV2.S at low or high dose, single or two shots; five or six received placebo; per-sample allocation not given. Samples were taken on day 63 after the first vaccine or placebo injection. The sample consisted of peripheral blood, taken in a trial of Ad26.COV2.S vaccine versus placebo. These receptors all come from a person between 18 and 65 years old who received the Ad26.COV2.S COVID-19 vaccine or a placebo.

The J gene is TRBJ2-3, the V gene TRBV9; 10 bases agree with TRBD1. Germline values: CDR1 SGDLS, CDR2 YYNGEE. The CDR3 runs to 16 residues. V lost 1 base and J lost 3; bases outside the gene matches: 5. The CDR3, as DNA: TGTGCCAGCAGCGTACAAGGACAGGGGGGGACAGATACGCAGTATTTT. This codes for CASSVQGQGGTDTQYF.

The chain recombines TRBV6-5 with TRBJ1-2; 10 nucleotides agree with TRBD1. Germline lookup yields CDR1 MNHEY and CDR2 SVGAGI. V gave up 6 bases and J gave up 4 bases; unmatched junction bases: 8. The CDR3 runs to 15 residues. For the CDR3, the DNA is TGTGCCAGCAGCAGACAGGGGGCAGGTGGCTATGGCTACACCTTC. Translated, it gives CASSRQGAGGYGYTF.

The rearrangement joins TRBV15 to TRBJ2-3, with D unclear. Germline CDR1 reads LNHNV; CDR2 reads YYDKDF (reference sequence). Trimming shortened V by 1 base and J by 0 bases, and 11 bases separated the two germline ends. CDR3 length: 16 residues. The CDR3 DNA reads TGTGCCACCAGCAGAGGACTGCCCCCTAGCACAGATACGCAGTATTTT. It specifies CATSRGLPPSTDTQYF. Full variable domain (rest looked up from reference TRBV15 and TRBJ2-3): DAMVIQNPRYQVTQFGKPVTLSCSQTLNHNVMYWYQQKSSQAPKLLFHYYDKDFNNEADTPDNFQSRRPNTSFCFLDIRSPGLGDTAMYLCATSRGLPPSTDTQYFGPGTRLTVL.

The chain links TRBV30 to TRBJ1-5, with 11 bases matching TRBD1. Trimming removed 5 bases from V and 4 bases from J; junction bases left unmatched: 1. The CDR3 has 13 amino acids. Germline V CDR1 and CDR2: GTSNPN, SVGIG (reference sequence). The CDR3 protein is CAWGQGANQPQHF. The CDR3 DNA sequence: TGTGCCTGGGGACAGGGGGCTAATCAGCCCCAGCATTTT.

This chain uses TRBV4-3 with TRBJ1-6, with D unclear. CDR3 length equals 14 residues. Germline loops: CDR1 LGHNA, CDR2 YSLEER. Trimming pared 0 bases from V and 7 bases from J, leaving 7 bases between. CDR3 sequence (DNA): TGCGCCAGCAGCCAAGAACACAACAATTCACCCCTCCACTTT. This encodes CASSQEHNNSPLHF.

The V and J genes are TRBV19 and TRBJ2-1; no definite D call. The CDR3 runs to 13 residues. With 7 bases removed from V and 4 bases from J, the gap between germline ends came to 11 bases. Germline CDR1 reads LNHDA; CDR2 reads SQIVND (reference sequence). The CDR3 sequence: CASTQGPYNEQFF. CDR3 coding DNA: TGTGCCAGTACCCAAGGACCTTACAATGAGCAGTTCTTC.

The gene calls are TRBV29-1 and TRBJ2-3; 9 nucleotides line up with TRBD1. The V gene's germline CDR1 is SQVTM and CDR2 ANQGSEA. The CDR3 runs 14 residues. V trimming: 7 bases; J trimming: 4 bases; junction bases outside the gene matches: 9. CDR3 amino acids: CSAGQGLWADTQYF. DNA for the CDR3: TGCAGCGCCGGACAGGGGTTATGGGCAGATACGCAGTATTTT.

For this clone: At one of its ends the junction is not consistent with the germline gene, which may arise from a read error. The chain joins TRBV20-1 to TRBJ1-2; D gene ambiguous. This CDR3 region has 11 residues. CDR1 is DFQATT, CDR2 SNEGSKA, per germline (reference sequence). CDR3 residues: CSASMTGLFYF. CDR3 nucleotides: TGCAGTGCTAGCATGACTGGACTATTCTACTTC.

The chain joins TRBV7-2 to TRBJ2-7, with 8 bases lining up with TRBD1. The CDR3 extends over 15 amino acids. Germline V gene data show CDR1 as SGHTA and CDR2 as FQGNSA. V lost 5 bases to trimming and J lost 0 bases; unmatched junction nucleotides: 6. The CDR3, as DNA: TGTGCCAGCAGCACAGCCGACAGGGGCTCCTACGAGCAGTACTTC. Its protein is CASSTADRGSYEQYF. Full variable domain (outside the CDR3, taken from reference TRBV7-2 and TRBJ2-7): GAGVSQSPSNKVTEKGKDVELRCDPISGHTALYWYRQSLGQGLEFLIYFQGNSAPDKSGLPSDRFSAERTGGSVSTLTIQRTQQEDSAVYLCASSTADRGSYEQYFGPGTRLTVT.

V usage is TRBV14 and J usage is TRBJ1-2; 7 nucleotides agree with TRBD1. This CDR3 comprises 16 residues. The junction had 11 bases not matched to a gene; V was cut back by 1 base and J by 6 bases. From germline, CDR1 is SGHDN and CDR2 FVKESK. The CDR3 spells CASSQVIFQGGDGYTF. In DNA form, the CDR3 reads TGTGCCAGCAGCCAAGTTATCTTCCAGGGGGGAGATGGCTACACCTTC.

CDR3 sequence (DNA): TGTGCCAGTAGTATACGGACAGGCCCCCGCGGGACAGATACGCAGTATTTT. Translated, it gives CASSIRTGPRGTDTQYF. J is TRBJ2-3 and V is TRBV19, with TRBD1 matching over 7 bases. This CDR3 comprises 17 residues. V lost 2 bases, J lost 3 bases, and 11 bases stayed unmatched. Germline CDR1 is LNHDA and CDR2 is SQIVND (reference sequence).

The J gene is TRBJ2-1, the V gene TRBV5-1; D not resolved. Germline CDR1 reads SGHRS; CDR2 reads YFSETQ. CDR3 size: 13 residues. The V gene lost 8 bases and the J gene lost 7 bases, with 16 bases spanning the gap. CDR3 sequence (DNA): TGCGCCAGTCCAGCTTGTTATAGGAATGAGCAGTTCTTC. It codes for CASPACYRNEQFF.

V and J are TRBV7-2 and TRBJ2-5, with D uncertain. Germline V CDR1 and CDR2: SGHTA, FQGNSA. The CDR3 is made up of 14 amino acids. V lost 3 bases and J 3 bases, leaving 11 bases between the germline ends. In nucleotides, the CDR3 is TGTGCCAGCAGCTTCGGAGACAATGAAGAGACCCAGTACTTC. Translation: CASSFGDNEETQYF.

This clone was seen only once. The V and J genes are TRBV4-1 and TRBJ2-5; TRBD2 matches at 8 bases. Germline assignment: CDR1 MGHRA and CDR2 YSYEKL. The CDR3 is made up of 16 amino acids. J lost 1 base, V lost 1 base, and 5 bases had no gene match. CDR3: CASSQGRGGSQETQYF. CDR3 DNA sequence: TGCGCCAGCAGCCAAGGTCGGGGGGGCTCCCAAGAGACCCAGTACTTC.

This clone has a single count. The chain has TRBV18 and TRBJ2-6; D not resolved. The CDR3 has 15 residues. V was cut by 3 bases and J by 0 bases, with 6 bases left in between. Germline CDR1 and CDR2: KGHSH and LQKENI. CDR3 sequence (DNA): TGTGCCAGCTCACCCGGTTTCTCTGGGGCCAACGTCCTGACTTTC. Amino acid sequence: CASSPGFSGANVLTF.

The V call is TRBV28, the J call TRBJ1-1; D is unresolved. CDR1 and CDR2 from the germline V gene are MDHEN and SYDVKM. V was trimmed by 2 bases and J by 1 base, leaving 11 bases between them. CDR3 size: 15 residues. The CDR3 coding sequence is TGTGCCAGCAGTTTAATGCGGTCGGGGAACACTGAAGCTTTCTTT. Protein: CASSLMRSGNTEAFF.

This clone has a count of ten or more. This chain links TRBV6-4 with TRBJ2-7, with D perhaps being TRBD1 or TRBD2 (5 bases each). V lost 3 bases to trimming and J lost 6 bases, with 12 bases between them. The CDR3 sequence is 13 residues long. Germline V gene data show CDR1 as MRHNA and CDR2 as SNTAGT. The DNA for the CDR3 is TGTGCCAGCAGTGAGGGGGTCAGTGGCGAGCAGTACTTC. Translating gives CASSEGVSGEQYF.

This clone was observed a handful of times. The chain couples TRBV4-2 to TRBJ2-2; D gene uncertain. The CDR3 covers 16 residues. Per the germline V gene, CDR1 is LGHNA and CDR2 is YNFKEQ. With 5 bases removed from V and 6 bases from J, the gap between germline ends came to 19 bases. CDR3 sequence (DNA): TGTGCCAGCAGCTTACGACCCGGCCCGTACGCCGGGGAGCTGTTTTTT. Translated: CASSLRPGPYAGELFF.

The chain links TRBV19 to TRBJ2-7; 9 bases fit TRBD1. J was trimmed by 2 bases and V by 8 bases; bases with no gene match: 7. The CDR3 sequence is 14 residues long. Germline-derived CDR1 and CDR2 are LNHDA and SQIVND (reference sequence). The CDR3 reads CASQPGQGPYEQYF. The CDR3 DNA reads as TGTGCCAGTCAGCCGGGACAGGGTCCCTACGAGCAGTACTTC.

The rearrangement links TRBV7-2 to TRBJ1-5; D is unresolved. The CDR3 consists of 15 residues. Deletions cut 1 base from V and 4 bases from J, with 11 bases between. Germline V lookup: CDR1 SGHTA, CDR2 FQGNSA. The CDR3 DNA sequence: TGTGCCAGCAGCTTAGGGGTCCTGGGTAATCAGCCCCAGCATTTT. Its translation: CASSLGVLGNQPQHF.

The CDR3 here is CASSVGQGAPGYTF. The CDR3, as DNA: TGTGCCAGTAGTGTGGGACAGGGGGCGCCCGGCTACACCTTC. The chain uses TRBV19 and TRBJ1-2; 12 bases map to TRBD1. The CDR3 contains 14 residues. Trimming removed 5 bases from V and 8 bases from J; junction bases left unmatched: 6. CDR1 is LNHDA, CDR2 SQIVND, per germline (reference sequence).

The CDR3 loop reads CASSLGSGQGTDTQYF. DNA of the CDR3: TGTGCCAGCAGCTTAGGTTCTGGGCAAGGCACAGATACGCAGTATTTT. The chain carries TRBV7-9 and TRBJ2-3; D not resolved. The CDR3 has 16 amino acids. CDR1 and CDR2 from the germline V gene are SEHNR and FQNEAQ (reference sequence). V was trimmed by 1 base and J by 1 base, leaving 12 bases between them.

The genes are TRBV30 and TRBJ2-4; a weak D match, TRBD2 (6 bases). The length of the CDR3 is 16 residues. CDR1 is GTSNPN, CDR2 SVGIG, per germline (reference sequence). The V gene lost 0 bases and the J gene lost 0 bases, with 12 bases spanning the gap. The CDR3 nucleotides read TGTGCCTGGAGTGTACCGGGGGTTGTAGCCAAAAACATTCAGTACTTC. Amino acids: CAWSVPGVVAKNIQYF.

This clone was found a few times. The chain joins TRBV2 to TRBJ2-1; D possibly corresponds to TRBD2 (5 bases). CDR1 is SNHLY, CDR2 FYNNEI, per germline. CDR3 size: 14 residues. Trimming cost V 6 bases and J 2 bases, with 11 bases left between them. The CDR3 bases are TGTGCCAGCAGAGGACTCTTCCCCTACAATGAGCAGTTCTTC. This gives the protein CASRGLFPYNEQFF.

The chain combines TRBV4-1 with TRBJ2-2; D may be TRBD2 (5 bases). V was clipped by 2 bases and J by 0 bases, with 10 bases between them. Germline values: CDR1 MGHRA, CDR2 YSYEKL. This CDR3 contains 16 residues. This chain's CDR3 is CASSQPSGANTGELFF. As DNA, the CDR3 is TGCGCCAGCAGCCAACCCAGCGGAGCGAACACCGGGGAGCTGTTTTTT.

The genes are TRBV11-2 and TRBJ2-7; D gene uncertain. There are 14 residues in the CDR3. V shed 6 bases and J shed 2 bases, with 14 bases lying between them. CDR1 is SGHAT and CDR2 is FQNNGV in the germline V gene. CDR3 residues: CASSPRPGAYEQYF. The CDR3 region has the DNA TGTGCCAGCAGTCCTCGGCCTGGGGCCTACGAGCAGTACTTC.